In its sample, the clone carrying this TCR beta chain was seen a few times. Its antigen is currently unknown. The junction departs from the called germline gene at one end, perhaps through a read error. This CDR3 has 15 residues. Looked up from germline, CDR1 is MNHNY and CDR2 is SVGAGI (reference sequence). This sample is drawn from a study of memory CD4+ T cells and cytomegalovirus serostatus. Study-level results: A US-trained random forest predicted CMV serostatus with median AUC around 0.9. Each of some 67 CMV-associated TCRbeta sequences occurred in one to five individuals.

Profiling relied on immunoSEQ multiplex PCR, and the TCRdb table lists in-frame clones only, not all of them. The repertoire holds some 58,000 clones, more than 70% seen once, with around 0.81% in the top ten. The sort gate was single viable CD3+CD4+CD8-CD45RO+ cells for memory CD4+ T cells. Serostatus was set by detecting CMV pp150, pp28, p38, p52 IgG. Positive selection with CD4 microbeads enriched total CD4+ T cells. J is TRBJ1-6 and V is TRBV6-6; 12 nucleotides align to TRBD1. The sequence was collected from an adult in good health and CMV-seronegative. The sequencing input was memory CD4+ T cells from blood. CDR3 in amino acids: CASRPRGTGGIPPWF. The CDR3 DNA is TGTGCCAGCAGGCCCCGAGGGACAGGGGGCATTCCGCCATGGTTT.